This is a list of T cell receptor beta chains from one sample in a study of T cell responses to AZD1222 COVID-19 vaccine. Assay used: immunoSEQ multiplex PCR; TCRdb lists only in-frame clones, some missing. The repertoire holds about 170,000 clones, with around nine tenths as singletons. The material sequenced was peripheral blood, taken on day 0 of AZD1222 vaccination. All receptors derive from an adult in good health. CDR3s include the opening cysteine and the closing phenylalanine or tryptophan. D genes are given only for firm matches. Size values are once, few and many counts, or a class for expanded clones, and some rows have none.

>TRBV7-2|TRBJ1-1|.|.
TGTGCCAGCAGCCTCTCACTGAACACTGAAGCTTTCTTT
CASSLSLNTEAFF
>TRBV5-1|TRBJ1-1|.|TRBD1
TGCGCCAGCAGCTTGGATGGGACAGGGAGGAACACTGAAGCTTTCTTT
CASSLDGTGRNTEAFF
>TRBV11-3|TRBJ2-2|once|.
TGTGCCAGCAGCTTAGTCGGTATGGCGGGACCGAACACCGGGGAGCTGTTTTTT
CASSLVGMAGPNTGELFF
>TRBV11-2|TRBJ2-5|.|.
TGTGCCAGCAGCGCTCCGCTGTTGGCGTTGGTTGAGACCCAGTACTTC
CASSAPLLALVETQYF
>TRBV19|TRBJ2-7|.|.
TGTGCCAGTAGTGCAAAAGGCGGGCAGAGTCCCTACGAGCAGTACTTC
CASSAKGGQSPYEQYF
>TRBV13|TRBJ2-1|.|.
TGTGCCAGCAGCTTATCCGGTTTCAATGAGCAGTTCTTC
CASSLSGFNEQFF
>TRBV7-2|TRBJ1-6|.|TRBD1
TGTGCCAGCAGCGTGGACAGGGAAAGAATGAATTCACCCCTCCACTTT
CASSVDRERMNSPLHF
>TRBV6-5|TRBJ1-1|.|.
TGTGCCAGCAGTTTCCAGAGTGGCCCGAACACTGAAGCTTTCTTT
CASSFQSGPNTEAFF
>TRBV6-5|TRBJ1-1|.|.
TGTGCCAGCAGTCGAAGTCAGGTAAACACTGAAGCTTTCTTT
CASSRSQVNTEAFF
>TRBV4-3|TRBJ2-7|once|TRBD1
TGCGCCAGCAGCCAGGGACAGGGAACCTACGAGCAGTACTTC
CASSQGQGTYEQYF
>TRBV6-1|TRBJ2-7|.|.
TGTGCCAGCAGTGAATATATGGGGAGCTCCTACGAGCAGTACTTC
CASSEYMGSSYEQYF
>TRBV6-5|TRBJ2-2|.|.
TGTGCCAGCAGCCCGGGGGACGACACCGGGGAGCTGTTTTTT
CASSPGDDTGELFF
>TRBV3-1/TRBV3-2|TRBJ1-4|.|.
TGTGCCAGCAGCCAAGCCGTTAATGAAAAACTGTTTTTT
CASSQAVNEKLFF
>TRBV7-3|TRBJ2-3|once|TRBD2
TGTGCCAGCAGCTTATGGGCTAGCGGGGACGATACGCAGTATTTT
CASSLWASGDDTQYF
>TRBV7-6|TRBJ1-3|.|.
TGTGCCAGCAGCTTAGAGGTGCGGGGGAGCTCTGGAAACACCATATATTTT
CASSLEVRGSSGNTIYF
>TRBV5-4|TRBJ1-2|.|.
TGTGCCAGCAGCGACGGATCAGTGGGCTACACCTTC
CASSDGSVGYTF
>TRBV30|TRBJ2-7|.|.
TGTGCCTGGAGTTCGAGGGTCAACGAGCAGTACTTC
CAWSSRVNEQYF
>TRBV6-2/TRBV6-3|TRBJ1-4|.|.
TGTGCCAGCAGTTACGACAATGAAAAACTGTTTTTT
CASSYDNEKLFF
>TRBV20-1|TRBJ2-3|.|.
TGCAGTGCAACTACGGGGGATACGCAGTATTTT
CSATTGDTQYF
>TRBV9|TRBJ1-1|.|.
TGTGCCAGCAGCTTCCGTTGGGACACTGAAGCTTTCTTT
CASSFRWDTEAFF
>TRBV7-8|TRBJ1-1|.|.
TGTGCCAGCAGCACATTCAACACTGAAGCTTTCTTT
CASSTFNTEAFF
>TRBV5-1|TRBJ2-7|.|.
TGCGCCAGCAGCTTGGAGGACTACGAGCAGTACTTC
CASSLEDYEQYF
>TRBV19|TRBJ2-1|.|TRBD2
TGTGCCAGTAGCCCGATTAGCGGGGGGAATAATGAGCAGTTCTTC
CASSPISGGNNEQFF
>TRBV2|TRBJ1-1|few|TRBD1
TGTGCCAGCAGCGAAGGAAGGGGGCGGTTAGCTTTCTTT
CASSEGRGRLAFF
>TRBV5-1|TRBJ2-7|.|TRBD1
TGCGCCAGCAGCTCCGGACAGGGTGGCTACGAGCAGTACTTC
CASSSGQGGYEQYF
>TRBV6-6|TRBJ1-1|.|.
TGTGCCAGCAGTTACTCGAGGGCCCGAGGGACTGAAGCTTTCTTT
CASSYSRARGTEAFF
>TRBV5-6|TRBJ1-4|.|.
TGTGCCAGCAGCAACCAAGTTAGGGGGACTTCCGAAAAACTGTTTTTT
CASSNQVRGTSEKLFF
>TRBV7-2|TRBJ1-1|.|.
TGTGCCAGCAGCCCTCGTACCGACAGGTCCACTGAAGCTTTCTTT
CASSPRTDRSTEAFF
>TRBV11-2|TRBJ2-3|.|.
TGTGCCAGCATACCCTCCCGGGCAGATACGCAGTATTTT
CASIPSRADTQYF
>TRBV12-3/TRBV12-4|TRBJ1-2|.|.
TGTGCCAGCAGTTTTAACGGAAACTATGGCTACACCTTC
CASSFNGNYGYTF
>TRBV15|TRBJ1-2|.|.
TGTGCCACCAGGGGTGGGCGAGGAGGCTACACCTTC
CATRGGRGGYTF
>TRBV19|TRBJ2-7|.|TRBD1
TGTGCCAGTAGTACCAAGACAGGGTCCTCCTACGAGCAGTACTTC
CASSTKTGSSYEQYF
>TRBV2|TRBJ1-5|.|.
TGTGCCAGCAGTAGCAATCAGCCCCAGCATTTT
CASSSNQPQHF
>TRBV19|TRBJ2-6|.|.
TGTGCCAGTAAGGGCGGGCCTGGGGCCAACGTCCTGACTTTC
CASKGGPGANVLTF
>TRBV4-2|TRBJ1-3|.|.
TGTGCCAGCAGCCGGATCGACAGCTCTGGAAACACCATATATTTT
CASSRIDSSGNTIYF
>TRBV6-2/TRBV6-3|TRBJ2-1|.|.
TGTGCCAGCAGTCTAGATTGGGGGGCTAATGAGCAGTTCTTC
CASSLDWGANEQFF
>TRBV5-1|TRBJ1-1|.|TRBD1
TGCGCCAGCAGCTCCGCTGTATCGACAGGGTTTGCTGAAGCTTTCTTT
CASSSAVSTGFAEAFF
>TRBV11-3|TRBJ2-2|.|TRBD2
TGTGCCAGCTCTCGCGGGGGGGATCAAACCGGGGAGCTGTTTTTT
CASSRGGDQTGELFF
>TRBV5-4|TRBJ2-5|.|TRBD2
TGTGCCAGCGGGGTCCCCGCGGGGGGGCAAGAGACCCAGTACTTC
CASGVPAGGQETQYF
>TRBV5-3|TRBJ1-3|.|TRBD1
TGTGCCAGAAGGGGAGGACAGGGCTCTGGAAACACCATATATTTT
CARRGGQGSGNTIYF
>TRBV18|TRBJ1-3|.|.
TGTGCCAGCTCACCGGGTCAGCTTTCTGGAAACACCATATATTTT
CASSPGQLSGNTIYF
>TRBV27|TRBJ1-2|.|TRBD1
TGTGCCAGCAGTTTACCCGTGGGGGAGGGGGCCAACTATGGCTACACCTTC
CASSLPVGEGANYGYTF
>TRBV5-4|TRBJ2-1|.|TRBD1
TGTGCCAGCAGCGGTACAGGGGAGAATGAGCAGTTCTTC
CASSGTGENEQFF
>TRBV2|TRBJ2-3|.|.
TGTGCCAGCCCCAAGGGTCCCGGGACGTCATTCACAGATACGCAGTATTTT
CASPKGPGTSFTDTQYF
>TRBV5-1|TRBJ2-1|.|TRBD2
TGCGCCAGCAGCTTGGGACTAGCGGGGGACAATGAGCAGTTCTTC
CASSLGLAGDNEQFF
>TRBV12-3/TRBV12-4|TRBJ2-2|.|.
TGTGCCAGCAGTTCAACAGGGACCGGGGAGCTGTTTTTT
CASSSTGTGELFF
>TRBV5-4|TRBJ1-3|.|.
TGTGCCAGCAGCTTGGGAACTCGGTCCACTGGAAACACCATATATTTT
CASSLGTRSTGNTIYF
>TRBV3-1/TRBV3-2|TRBJ2-5|.|.
TGTGCCAGCAGGGCGGGTAGCCTGGGTCAAGAGACCCAGTACTTC
CASRAGSLGQETQYF
>TRBV15|TRBJ1-5|.|TRBD1
TGTGCCACCAGTCCCCGGACAGGGTTGAGCAATCAGCCCCAGCATTTT
CATSPRTGLSNQPQHF
>TRBV19|TRBJ2-1|once|.
TGTGCCAGTAGTATGTTCAGCTCCTACAATGAGCAGTTCTTC
CASSMFSSYNEQFF
>TRBV6-4|TRBJ1-1|.|.
TGTGCCAGCAGTGAGTCCTCATGGGGGACTGAAGCTTTCTTT
CASSESSWGTEAFF